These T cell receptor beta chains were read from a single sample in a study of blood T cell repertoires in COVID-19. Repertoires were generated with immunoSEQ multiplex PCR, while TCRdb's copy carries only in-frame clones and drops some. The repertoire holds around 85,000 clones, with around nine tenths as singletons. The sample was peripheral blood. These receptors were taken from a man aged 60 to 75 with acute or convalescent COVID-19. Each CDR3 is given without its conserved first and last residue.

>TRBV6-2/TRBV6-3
ASSYSSSNRYNEQF
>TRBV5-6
ASSPRLAGYEQY
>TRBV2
ASSEAARGQSPLH
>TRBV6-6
ASSLKETQY
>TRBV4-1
ASSQSVGETQY
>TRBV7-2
ASSSPGQRRNTIY
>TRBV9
ASSPGDRYTEAF
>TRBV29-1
SVETTAYGYT
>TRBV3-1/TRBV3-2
ASSPSGQVKDTQY
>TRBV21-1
ASSKVGTGSHRTDTQY
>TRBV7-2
ASSFFNEDYGYT
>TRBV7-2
ASSSWGGNTEAF
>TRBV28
ASSVSNPDRESPLH
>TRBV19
ASADRNYGYT
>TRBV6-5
ASEVTGDYGYT
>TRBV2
ASSSQGLGNTEAF
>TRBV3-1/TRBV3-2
ASSRTGSSGETQY
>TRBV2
ASSLPRQGVYNSPLH
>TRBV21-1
ASDSYGYT
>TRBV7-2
ASSLAGGRSNTEAF
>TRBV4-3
ASSQDLGLPNQPQH
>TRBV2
ASSGGLVYQETQY
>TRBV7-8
ASSKYDRGIQPQH
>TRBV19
ASTQGAVTGELF
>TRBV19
ASSIGGRGGYGYT
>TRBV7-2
ASSLGSAGGNYGYT
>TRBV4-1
ASSQESGRGEGYT
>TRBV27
ASKGAGGIWETQY
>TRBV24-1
ATSDLDGHQQY
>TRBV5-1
ASSLQGTDNSPLH
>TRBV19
ASIDRRTSYNEQF
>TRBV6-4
ASSDDRGEQY
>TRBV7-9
ASSAQGAIDEQY
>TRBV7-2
ASSSRTGRQETQY
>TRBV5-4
ASSLAAGGLAEGYT
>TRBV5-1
ASSHTSGGAGEQF
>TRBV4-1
ASSQEAPGQGYGYT
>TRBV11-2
ASSLGHRGPMEKLF
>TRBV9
ASSPRVLGEAF
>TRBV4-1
ASSQPPGDTEAF